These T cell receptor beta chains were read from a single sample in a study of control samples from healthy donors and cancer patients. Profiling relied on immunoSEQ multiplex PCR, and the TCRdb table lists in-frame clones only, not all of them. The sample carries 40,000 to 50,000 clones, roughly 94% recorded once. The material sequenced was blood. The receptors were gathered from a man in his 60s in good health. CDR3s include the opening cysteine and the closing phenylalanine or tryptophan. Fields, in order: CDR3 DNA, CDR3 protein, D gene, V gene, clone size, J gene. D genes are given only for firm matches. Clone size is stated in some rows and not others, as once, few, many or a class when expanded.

CDR3 DNA: TGTGCCAGCAGCGTAGCTGGAAACACCATATATTTT
CDR3 protein: CASSVAGNTIYF
D gene: -
V gene: TRBV9
clone size: -
J gene: TRBJ1-3

CDR3 DNA: TGTGCCAGCAGGGGCGGCAGGGGCTATAATTCACCCCTCCACTTT
CDR3 protein: CASRGGRGYNSPLHF
D gene: -
V gene: TRBV6-5
clone size: -
J gene: TRBJ1-6

CDR3 DNA: TGTGCCAGCAGCTCCAGCTCATGGAGCTCCTACGAGCAGTACTTC
CDR3 protein: CASSSSSWSSYEQYF
D gene: -
V gene: TRBV7-2
clone size: few
J gene: TRBJ2-7

CDR3 DNA: TGCAGCGTTGCAGGCGAGACCCAGTACTTC
CDR3 protein: CSVAGETQYF
D gene: -
V gene: TRBV29-1
clone size: -
J gene: TRBJ2-5

CDR3 DNA: TGTGCCAGCAGCTTGCAGAGGGGAACGTACAATGAGCAGTTCTTC
CDR3 protein: CASSLQRGTYNEQFF
D gene: -
V gene: TRBV5-4
clone size: -
J gene: TRBJ2-1

CDR3 DNA: TGTGCCAGCTCACAACAGGACGCGCAAGAGACCCAGTACTTC
CDR3 protein: CASSQQDAQETQYF
D gene: -
V gene: TRBV18
clone size: -
J gene: TRBJ2-5

CDR3 DNA: TGTGCCAGCAGTGATGTAGCGGGATCGTACGAGCAGTACTTC
CDR3 protein: CASSDVAGSYEQYF
D gene: TRBD2
V gene: TRBV2
clone size: -
J gene: TRBJ2-7

CDR3 DNA: TGTGCCAGCAGCAATGGGGAGCTAGCGTGGAATGAGCAGTTCTTC
CDR3 protein: CASSNGELAWNEQFF
D gene: -
V gene: TRBV9
clone size: -
J gene: TRBJ2-1

CDR3 DNA: TGTGCCAGCAGCCACCGACAGGCACCCGCAACTAATGAAAAACTGTTTTTT
CDR3 protein: CASSHRQAPATNEKLFF
D gene: -
V gene: TRBV4-2
clone size: -
J gene: TRBJ1-4

CDR3 DNA: TGTGCCAGCAGCTTAGTGACAGGAGGCGCCCAAGAGACCCAGTACTTC
CDR3 protein: CASSLVTGGAQETQYF
D gene: -
V gene: TRBV7-2
clone size: -
J gene: TRBJ2-5

CDR3 DNA: TGTGCCTCCTGGCGGGCGGCTTATGGCTACACCTTC
CDR3 protein: CASWRAAYGYTF
D gene: -
V gene: TRBV30
clone size: -
J gene: TRBJ1-2

CDR3 DNA: TGTGCCAGCAGCTTAGGTCTAGCCTACGAGCAGTACTTC
CDR3 protein: CASSLGLAYEQYF
D gene: -
V gene: TRBV11-2
clone size: -
J gene: TRBJ2-7

CDR3 DNA: TGTGCCAGCAGTTTAGCCCCCCCCGGGAGGCGGGTCTACGAGCAGTACTTC
CDR3 protein: CASSLAPPGRRVYEQYF
D gene: TRBD2
V gene: TRBV28
clone size: -
J gene: TRBJ2-7